This is a list of T cell receptor beta chains from one sample in a study of shared clonotypes between healthy human individuals. Sequencing used immunoSEQ multiplex PCR; TCRdb keeps in-frame clones, though not all of them. The table includes about 1 million clones, approximately 68% detected once. Sequenced sample: memory CD4+ T cells sorted from blood. The receptors were gathered from a man aged 18 to 35 in good health. Each CDR3 is given with its conserved first and last residue. The order of the fields is V gene, CDR3 length, CDR3 protein.

v_call: TRBV2
cdr3_length: 14
cdr3_aa: CASRGGGGAGEQFF

v_call: TRBV13
cdr3_length: 18
cdr3_aa: CASSLNFGRRGDNSPLHF

v_call: TRBV27
cdr3_length: 14
cdr3_aa: CASSRRDSNSEAFF

v_call: TRBV2
cdr3_length: 16
cdr3_aa: CASSVNGGLNTGELFF

v_call: TRBV29-1
cdr3_length: 14
cdr3_aa: CSVGETGSTGELFF

v_call: TRBV7-9
cdr3_length: 14
cdr3_aa: CASSLGLPNTEAFF

v_call: TRBV5-6
cdr3_length: 16
cdr3_aa: CASSLRTVDVNQPQHF

v_call: TRBV5-5
cdr3_length: 15
cdr3_aa: CASSFSQRNTGELFF

v_call: TRBV2
cdr3_length: 15
cdr3_aa: CASSEVRSLGMVYTF

v_call: TRBV6-1
cdr3_length: 18
cdr3_aa: CASSDRKGGRLFNQPQHF

v_call: TRBV7-2
cdr3_length: 14
cdr3_aa: CASSPNGGPYEQYF

v_call: TRBV11-2
cdr3_length: 15
cdr3_aa: CASSLWPANTGELFF

v_call: TRBV6-1
cdr3_length: 14
cdr3_aa: CASSVVGRLLGYTF

v_call: TRBV18
cdr3_length: 13
cdr3_aa: CASSQTGAYEQYF

v_call: TRBV9
cdr3_length: 14
cdr3_aa: CASSVEGSTGELFF

v_call: TRBV11-1
cdr3_length: 14
cdr3_aa: CASSLQGAATEAFF

v_call: TRBV10-3
cdr3_length: 13
cdr3_aa: CAIGYTSADEQFF

v_call: TRBV6-5
cdr3_length: 14
cdr3_aa: CASSYSGGDSPLHF

v_call: TRBV10-1
cdr3_length: 14
cdr3_aa: CASSAGGSTDTQYF

v_call: TRBV7-9
cdr3_length: 13
cdr3_aa: CASTSVDRPRQYF

v_call: TRBV5-6
cdr3_length: 15
cdr3_aa: CASSSLAGGHNEQFF

v_call: TRBV28
cdr3_length: 16
cdr3_aa: CASSPTRLEGNQPQHF

v_call: TRBV2
cdr3_length: 15
cdr3_aa: CASSVDSSVSYGYTF

v_call: TRBV10-2
cdr3_length: 14
cdr3_aa: CASSASSGGYEQYF

v_call: TRBV2
cdr3_length: 12
cdr3_aa: CASSVRDYEQYF

v_call: TRBV1
cdr3_length: 14
cdr3_aa: CTSSQWTSTDTQYF

v_call: TRBV10-3
cdr3_length: 15
cdr3_aa: CATTNSGGAYNEQFF

v_call: TRBV6-6
cdr3_length: 15
cdr3_aa: CASSTAGTGWNEQYF

v_call: TRBV12-5
cdr3_length: 15
cdr3_aa: CASGLVQGAFGELFF

v_call: TRBV7-2
cdr3_length: 15
cdr3_aa: CASSLGASGTDTQYF

v_call: TRBV18
cdr3_length: 14
cdr3_aa: CASSPGGFPYEQYF

v_call: TRBV7-9
cdr3_length: 15
cdr3_aa: CASSFRTGYTDTQYF

v_call: TRBV7-9
cdr3_length: 17
cdr3_aa: CASSLPAGFGWSETQYF

v_call: TRBV18
cdr3_length: 15
cdr3_aa: CASSLGDRRSDTQYF

v_call: TRBV6-5
cdr3_length: 16
cdr3_aa: CASSYGLAGSTDTQYF

v_call: TRBV27
cdr3_length: 14
cdr3_aa: CASSLYRGQETQYF

v_call: TRBV11-2
cdr3_length: 13
cdr3_aa: CASSTPMYNEQFF

v_call: TRBV19
cdr3_length: 16
cdr3_aa: CASSTPPGRDSYEQYF

v_call: TRBV7-9
cdr3_length: 14
cdr3_aa: CASSQGGARTEAFF